A single T cell receptor (beta chain) is shown here with its context. The source of the sample is a study of blood T cell repertoires in COVID-19. Overall study: The study drew acute and convalescent COVID-19 samples from the United States, Italy and Spain. Sources were T cells, B-cell-depleted T cells, or PBMCs; the material itself was cDNA or gDNA.

TCRdb keeps only in-frame clones here, not all; method: immunoSEQ multiplex PCR. The sample lists about 69,000 clones, approximately 78% seen once, with 27% in the top ten. The CDR3 runs to 15 residues. Trimming took 4 bases from V and 3 from J; bases not matched to a gene: 5. This receptor was obtained from a human donor in a cohort sampled during active COVID-19. Specimen: peripheral blood. The chain links TRBV23-1 to TRBJ2-3, with 9 bases aligning to TRBD1. TRBV23-1 is placed among ORFs of uncertain function. The CDR3 DNA is TGCGCCAGCAGTCTCAAAGGGACAGGGACAGATACGCAGTATTTT. As protein: CASSLKGTGTDTQYF.